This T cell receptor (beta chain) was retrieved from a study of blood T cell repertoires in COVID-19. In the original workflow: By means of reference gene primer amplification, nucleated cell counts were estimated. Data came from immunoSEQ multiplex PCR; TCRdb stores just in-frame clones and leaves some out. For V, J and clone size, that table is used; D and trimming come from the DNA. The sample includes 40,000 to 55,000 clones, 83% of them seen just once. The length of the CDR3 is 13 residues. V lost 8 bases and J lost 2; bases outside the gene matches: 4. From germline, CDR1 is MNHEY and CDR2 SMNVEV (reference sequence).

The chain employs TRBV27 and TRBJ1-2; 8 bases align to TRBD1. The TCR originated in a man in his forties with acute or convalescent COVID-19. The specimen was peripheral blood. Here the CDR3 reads CASGTGGNYGYTF. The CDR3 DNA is TGTGCCAGCGGGACAGGTGGGAACTATGGCTACACCTTC.